This is a list of T cell receptor beta chains from one sample in a study of control samples from healthy donors and cancer patients. Sequencing used immunoSEQ multiplex PCR; TCRdb keeps in-frame clones, though not all of them. The profile shows 98,000 or so clones, roughly three quarters of them singletons. Material for sequencing was blood. The receptors were gathered from a young woman in good health. Both conserved end residues are part of each CDR3. A D gene is named only where the DNA matches it firmly. Clone size is stated in some rows and not others, as once, few, many or a class when expanded.

>14|many|TRBV6-1|-|TRBJ2-1
TGTGCCAGCAGTGAAGGGGACACCTACAATGAGCAGTTCTTC
CASSEGDTYNEQFF
>14|-|TRBV7-2|-|TRBJ2-7
TGTGCCAGCACCTCCCGTTGGGGGTCCACCGAGCAGTACTTC
CASTSRWGSTEQYF
>15|-|TRBV6-6|TRBD1|TRBJ2-7
TGTGCCAGCAGAACACCGGGACAGGGGCTTACCGAGCAGTACTTC
CASRTPGQGLTEQYF
>16|-|TRBV19|TRBD2|TRBJ2-3
TGTGCCAGTAGTAGACCGCCGGGACTAGCGGCGGGTACGCAGTATTTT
CASSRPPGLAAGTQYF
>15|-|TRBV11-3|-|TRBJ1-5
TGTGCCAGCAGCTTAGTCCCTTGGGCAAATCAGCCCCAGCATTTT
CASSLVPWANQPQHF
>14|-|TRBV24-1|TRBD1|TRBJ2-5
TGTGCCACCAGCGGCGGGACAGGGGGCTCGGCCCAGTACTTC
CATSGGTGGSAQYF
>15|-|TRBV3-1/TRBV3-2|-|TRBJ1-3
TGTGCCAGCAGAGCAATGGGGAGCTCTGGAAACACCATATATTTT
CASRAMGSSGNTIYF
>15|-|TRBV4-3|TRBD1|TRBJ1-4
TGCGCCAGCAGCCAAGAGACAGGGGCAGGGGAAAAACTGTTTTTT
CASSQETGAGEKLFF
>16|few|TRBV3-1/TRBV3-2|TRBD2|TRBJ2-3
TGTGCCAGCAGCCAAGCCCTTAGCGGGGGCACAGATACGCAGTATTTT
CASSQALSGGTDTQYF
>15|-|TRBV6-2/TRBV6-3|-|TRBJ2-1
TGTGCCAGCAGCCAACTAGCTGAGCCATGGAATGAGCAGTTCTTC
CASSQLAEPWNEQFF
>15|-|TRBV29-1|-|TRBJ1-1
TGCAGCGTTGACGGTGACAGGTTCGAGGACACTGAAGCTTTCTTT
CSVDGDRFEDTEAFF
>16|once|TRBV5-4|-|TRBJ2-2
TGTGCCAGCAGCCCCCTAGAGCTAGGCAACACCGGGGAGCTGTTTTTT
CASSPLELGNTGELFF
>15|few|TRBV2|-|TRBJ1-5
TGTGCCAGCAGTGAAGAGGGGGTGGGAAATCAGCCCCAGCATTTT
CASSEEGVGNQPQHF
>11|few|TRBV19|-|TRBJ1-2
TGTGCCATACGGGATAACTATGGCTACACCTTC
CAIRDNYGYTF
>15|-|TRBV11-2|TRBD1|TRBJ2-7
TGTGCCAGCAGAACGACAGGGGCCTTATCCTACGAGCAGTACTTC
CASRTTGALSYEQYF
>14|-|TRBV19|TRBD1|TRBJ2-7
TGTGCCAGTAGAAGAGACAGGGCCAGCGACGAGCAGTACTTC
CASRRDRASDEQYF
>16|-|TRBV6-2/TRBV6-3|TRBD2|TRBJ2-5
TGTGCCAGCAGATACCTCGGGACTAGCGACGTGGAGACCCAGTACTTC
CASRYLGTSDVETQYF
>11|-|TRBV5-1|-|TRBJ1-1
TGCGCCAGCAGCTTCAGGGGTGAGGCTTTCTTT
CASSFRGEAFF
>13|-|TRBV7-2|-|TRBJ2-7
TGTGCCAGCAGCTTAGCCGACAGCTACGAGCAGTACTTC
CASSLADSYEQYF
>17|-|TRBV2|TRBD2|TRBJ2-6
TGTGCCAGCAGTCGGAGCGGGGGGATCTCTGGGGCCAACGTCCTGACTTTC
CASSRSGGISGANVLTF
>13|few|TRBV29-1|-|TRBJ1-1
TGCAGCGTGGTGACGGGCATGAACACTGAAGCTTTCTTT
CSVVTGMNTEAFF
>16|-|TRBV5-5|TRBD1|TRBJ1-2
TGTGCCAGCAGCTTGGTACTTGGGACAGGGTGGTATGGCTACACCTTC
CASSLVLGTGWYGYTF
>14|many|TRBV6-5|-|TRBJ1-1
TGTGCCAGCAGTCCTAAGGCGGCGGGGACTGAAGCTTTCTTT
CASSPKAAGTEAFF
>13|-|TRBV30|-|TRBJ1-5
TGTGCCTGGAGTTTGGGGAGCAATCAGCCCCAGCATTTT
CAWSLGSNQPQHF
>16|once|TRBV7-2|TRBD2|TRBJ2-7
TGTGCCAGCAGCCTACGGACTAGCGGGGCAACCTACGAGCAGTACTTC
CASSLRTSGATYEQYF
>15|-|TRBV3-1/TRBV3-2|-|TRBJ2-5
TGTGCCAGCAGCCAGCTCAGTGGGAGCCAAGAGACCCAGTACTTC
CASSQLSGSQETQYF
>13|-|TRBV2|-|TRBJ1-5
TGTGCCAGCAGTTCAAAAGGGGCTCAGCCCCAGCATTTT
CASSSKGAQPQHF
>15|few|TRBV30|-|TRBJ1-3
TGTGCCTGGAGTCTTGGCGGGAGCTCTGGAAACACCATATATTTT
CAWSLGGSSGNTIYF
>15|-|TRBV6-2/TRBV6-3|TRBD1|TRBJ2-3
TGTGCCAGCAGCGGACAGGGGGCGGGCACAGATACGCAGTATTTT
CASSGQGAGTDTQYF
>15|-|TRBV7-2|-|TRBJ1-6
TGTGCCAGCAGCCTTCTTGGGCGGGATAATTCACCCCTCCACTTT
CASSLLGRDNSPLHF
>13|-|TRBV9|-|TRBJ2-5
TGTGCCAGCAGCGTAGGGGGCTGGGAGACCCAGTACTTC
CASSVGGWETQYF
>13|-|TRBV6-2/TRBV6-3|-|TRBJ2-7
TGTGCCAGCAGTTTCGGGACTCCCAGCGAGCAGTACTTC
CASSFGTPSEQYF
>15|-|TRBV30|TRBD1|TRBJ1-3
TGTGCCTGGAGTGTTCAGGGGGCGGGTGGAAACACCATATATTTT
CAWSVQGAGGNTIYF
>15|few|TRBV4-2|-|TRBJ1-1
TGTGCCAGCAGCCAAAGTCCCAGGGTGGACACTGAAGCTTTCTTT
CASSQSPRVDTEAFF
>14|-|TRBV9|-|TRBJ1-3
TGTGCCAGCAAAGGACAGTTCTCTGGAAACACCATATATTTT
CASKGQFSGNTIYF
>19|-|TRBV7-9|-|TRBJ1-2
TGTGCCAGCAGCTTAGTGGGCGGGGCAGGGGCCATAGCTAACTATGGCTACACCTTC
CASSLVGGAGAIANYGYTF
>17|-|TRBV10-3|TRBD2|TRBJ2-5
TGTGCCATCAGTGAGTCGCTAGCGGGCGTTAGCCCCGAGACCCAGTACTTC
CAISESLAGVSPETQYF
>16|few|TRBV29-1|-|TRBJ1-2
TGCAGCGTTGAAGGCGGCCAGACCCTAGCTAACTATGGCTACACCTTC
CSVEGGQTLANYGYTF
>15|-|TRBV7-2|-|TRBJ1-6
TGTGCCAGCAGCTTAGTTGCGCAGGGAAATTCACCCCTCCACTTT
CASSLVAQGNSPLHF
>13|once|TRBV12-3/TRBV12-4|-|TRBJ1-2
TGTGCCAGCAGCCGATGGATTGGCTATGGCTACACCTTC
CASSRWIGYGYTF
>15|-|TRBV5-1|TRBD2|TRBJ2-5
TGCGCCAGCAGCTTGGTCCCTAGCGGGGCAGAGACCCAGTACTTC
CASSLVPSGAETQYF
>16|-|TRBV5-1|TRBD1|TRBJ2-1
TGCGCCAGCAGCTTGGCCGCGGGACAGGGCTACAATGAGCAGTTCTTC
CASSLAAGQGYNEQFF
>12|-|TRBV29-1|-|TRBJ2-1
TGCAGCGTTGCTGCTGACTACAATGAGCAGTTCTTC
CSVAADYNEQFF
>17|-|TRBV21-1|-|TRBJ1-4
TGTGCCAGCAGCACAGGGACATTCGACGCAACTAATGAAAAACTGTTTTTT
CASSTGTFDATNEKLFF
>11|once|TRBV18|-|TRBJ2-5
TGTGCCAGCTCACAGGGAGAGACCCAGTACTTC
CASSQGETQYF
>13|-|TRBV18|-|TRBJ1-2
TGTGCCAGCTCACCGGAACCGATTTATGGCTACACCTTC
CASSPEPIYGYTF
>14|-|TRBV5-1|-|TRBJ2-7
TGCGCCAGCAGCCCCCCCCGACGGCCCTACGAGCAGTACTTC
CASSPPRRPYEQYF
>16|-|TRBV7-8|-|TRBJ1-2
TGTGCCAGCAGCTTAGCGCTCGCACTCACTAACTATGGCTACACCTTC
CASSLALALTNYGYTF
>16|few|TRBV5-1|TRBD2|TRBJ2-5
TGCGCCAGCACCCCTTTAGCGGGGGCGCTACAAGAGACCCAGTACTTC
CASTPLAGALQETQYF
>16|-|TRBV6-9|-|TRBJ2-2
TGTGCCAGCACCTACCCTTATAGGACAGCGACCGGGGAGCTGTTTTTT
CASTYPYRTATGELFF
>10|-|TRBV5-8|-|TRBJ1-2
TGTGCCAGCAGCCGCTGGGTAGCTGGCTTC
CASSRWVAGF
>15|once|TRBV5-6|-|TRBJ2-1
TGTGCCAGCAGCTTGGGGCAGGGATTTTACAATGAGCAGTTCTTC
CASSLGQGFYNEQFF
>13|-|TRBV7-2|TRBD1|TRBJ2-7
TGTGCCAGCAGCGAACAGGGGGCTTACGAGCAGTACTTC
CASSEQGAYEQYF